This T cell receptor (beta chain) emerged from a study of beta chain features in type 1 diabetes. The collection from each donor was one heparinised blood draw averaging roughly 0.12 L. Notes on the study in general: Among all four CD4+ subsets, Type 1 diabetes patients had TCRB CDR3s that were moderately but significantly shorter. PCR might favor shorter templates, but any such skew would affect patients and controls equally. Patients' naive, central memory and regulatory TCRB repertoires appeared more alike than those of healthy donors.

This clone was seen a handful of times. Its antigen remains unidentified. Unmatched junction bases numbered 8, after V lost 0 bases and J lost 5 bases. Germline-derived CDR1 and CDR2 are SGHRS and YFSETQ. The CDR3 covers 16 residues. The investigators reverse transcribed all of the isolated RNA, so they sequenced expressed TCRB transcripts. Produced via immunoSEQ multiplex PCR; TCRdb's table is partial and in-frame only. The top ten clones hold roughly 0.54% of a sample with a few hundred thousand clones, 9.5% to 10% of them seen once. The sample taken for sequencing was central memory CD4+ T cells from blood. The sequence derives from a man aged 25 to 45 with type 1 diabetes. The V call is TRBV5-1, the J call TRBJ2-5; 9 bases are a match to TRBD1. The chain's CDR3 is CASSLGDRVAAETQYF. As DNA, the CDR3 is TGCGCCAGCAGCTTGGGGGACAGGGTTGCCGCGGAGACCCAGTACTTC.